The T cell receptor (beta chain) under discussion was sequenced for a study of technical replicates of blood from a handful of donors. This CDR3 spans 16 amino acids. Germline CDR1 MDHEN, CDR2 SYDVKM. Losses at the gene ends were 5 bases for V and 3 bases for J; bases not matched to a gene: 11. Produced via immunoSEQ multiplex PCR; TCRdb's table is partial and in-frame only. The sample includes roughly 70,000 clones, about 94% of them seen just once. The origin of this receptor is a human donor in good health. The rearrangement uses TRBV28 and TRBJ2-5; 8 nucleotides align to TRBD2. The sequenced sample consisted of T cells isolated from PBMCs. This CDR3 is CASSPRGGALEETQYF. CDR3 coding DNA: TGTGCCAGCAGTCCCCGGGGGGGAGCCTTGGAAGAGACCCAGTACTTC.